The sequence of this T cell receptor (beta chain) was determined in a study of blood T cells in healthy people across ages. With V trimmed by 6 bases and J by 6 bases, 10 bases remained unmatched. The CDR3 is 15 residues long. Germline-derived CDR1 and CDR2 are SGHTA and FQGNSA. Primed by a sample-barcoded 5' primer and a J-beta primer mix, a second PCR proceeded for about 6 to 11 cycles. No fewer than 3 million CDR3-containing paired-end reads came from each sample. TCRdb fed the 5' RACE reads into MiXCR, producing one record per CDR3 protein. The top ten clones hold about 21% of a sample with 1.5 million to 2 million distinct CDR3 sequences, 39% of them seen once.

The genes are TRBV7-2 and TRBJ2-3; 9 positions match TRBD2. The TCR comes from a human donor in good health. Source material: blood. CDR3 coding DNA: TGTGCCAGCAGACAAGCGGGGGGCCCATGGGATACGCAGTATTTT. Protein sequence: CASRQAGGPWDTQYF.